The entry that follows covers one T cell receptor (beta chain) sequence. This clone was recorded a few times. It lacks a known antigen. This clone may be a read error of a much larger clone one base away. The identical CDR3 is also encoded by other nucleotide sequences in the sample. The donors were healthy, HIV-negative adults with no recently reported acute infections or vaccinations. Every donor was a Caucasian adult residing in Nashville, Tennessee, USA. For unsorted samples, approximately 81 million PBMCs were counted, and genomic DNA was extracted using the QIAamp DNA Blood Mini kit. After blood collection by leukapheresis, PBMCs were isolated using Ficoll-Histopaque density gradient centrifugation and then cryopreserved in the vapor phase of liquid nitrogen. Using the deep immunoSEQ assay, TCR CDR3 regions were amplified from genomic DNA by multiplex PCR. Genomic DNA extracted from each cell subset was distributed evenly over all wells of several immunoSEQ 96-well plates, and each plate served as one replicate. For unsorted PBMC, each replicate PCR was loaded with roughly 0.3 ug genomic DNA, equivalent to tens of thousands of T cell genomes. Genomic DNA from unsorted PBMC was sequenced over ten immunoSEQ deep assay plates. Purified libraries were quantified with a Qubit 3.0 fluorometer, sized on a Bioanalyzer 2100, and re-quantified with the KAPA Library Quantification kit. Every immunoSEQ 96-well plate was sequenced on a dedicated single-read 150-cycle Illumina NextSeq 550 flow cell. Per the original workflow: Because only junctional sequences without quality scores were contained in the immunoSEQ output, filtering matching that applied to full-length reads could not be performed. Sequences were annotated with PyIR, a Python wrapper for IgBLAST v1.9, using IMGT germline references to assign V/J genes and CDR3. Reads were removed for weak V/J assignments (E-value above 1e-6), missing CDR3, stop codons, out-of-frame junctions, or ambiguous translated residues. V3J clonotypes were defined as sequences sharing an identical inferred V gene, J gene, and CDR3 amino acid sequence. The percentage overlap between two repertoires was calculated by dividing the number of shared unique clonotypes by the size of the smaller repertoire. Richness of each repertoire was evaluated using RTK rarefaction, the Chao1 estimator, and Recon v2.1 estimates of unobserved clonotypes. TCRdb re-hosts the immuneACCESS table, in-frame sequences only. Its copies lack some clones; in the studies checked, an unresolved V gene accounts for under half of them, and the cause for the rest is not known. That table is the source of V, J and clone size, and D and trimming were worked out from the DNA. Present in this sample are 470,000 or so clones, roughly 80% of which were seen just once. The ten largest make up about 13% of the sample.

V ends up 4 bases short and J 6 bases short, with an unmatched junction base count of 9. Taken from cysteine to phenylalanine, the CDR3 has 15 residues. Here the CDR3 DNA is all that survives: 45 bases in frame from base 1. From the germline V gene, CDR1 is SGHRS and CDR2 is YFSETQ. This sample stems from a study of shared clonotypes between healthy human individuals (dated by TCRdb to the early 2020s). A note on the overall study: Three men and a couple of women, aged 18 to 49 years, made up the cohort. The study deeply sequenced blood TCR repertoires of about 5 healthy adults to estimate repertoire size and the extent of clonotype sharing between individuals. Different laboratories and diverse techniques were used to prepare libraries and sequence TCR repertoires, to increase sequencing depth and limit assay-specific biases. Leukapheresis yielded between about 0.85 and 9.5 billion PBMCs per donor.

Beyond this particular receptor, the publication reports: Sampling was restricted to blood, and TCR repertoires in tissues likely differ from the TCR repertoires found in blood. The genetic and exposure-history diversity represented was limited by the small number of donors. Based on pairwise subsampling, the degree of clonotype sharing among donors was expected to be affected by sequencing depth.

This clonotype was obtained from a woman in her 40s in good health. Some clones in this sample may be carry-over from other donors' samples. The specimen was PBMCs. The receptor chain draws on TRBV5-1 and TRBJ2-7, with 11 middle bases fitting TRBD1. In nucleotides, the sequence is TGCGCCAGCAGCCTGGAGCCGGGACAGGGGGTCGAGCAGTACTTC. It translates to CASSLEPGQGVEQYF.